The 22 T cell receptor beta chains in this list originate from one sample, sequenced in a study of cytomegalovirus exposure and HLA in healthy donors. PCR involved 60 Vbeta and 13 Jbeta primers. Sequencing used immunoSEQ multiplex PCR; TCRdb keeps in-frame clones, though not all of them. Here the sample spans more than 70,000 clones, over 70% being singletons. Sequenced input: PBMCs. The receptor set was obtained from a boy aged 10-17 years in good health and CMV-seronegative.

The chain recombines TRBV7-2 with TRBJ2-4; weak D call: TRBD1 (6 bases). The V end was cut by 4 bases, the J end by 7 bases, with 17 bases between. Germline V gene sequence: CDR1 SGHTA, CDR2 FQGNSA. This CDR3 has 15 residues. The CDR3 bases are TGTGCCAGCAGCTACAGGGAGATGTATGGGAACATTCAGTACTTC. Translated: CASSYREMYGNIQYF.

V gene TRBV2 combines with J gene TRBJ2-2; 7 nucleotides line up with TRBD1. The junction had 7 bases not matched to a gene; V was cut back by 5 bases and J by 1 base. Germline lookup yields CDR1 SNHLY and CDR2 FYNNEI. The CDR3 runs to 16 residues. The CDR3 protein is CASSIGQALNTGELFF. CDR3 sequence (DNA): TGTGCCAGCAGTATAGGACAGGCTTTGAACACCGGGGAGCTGTTTTTT.

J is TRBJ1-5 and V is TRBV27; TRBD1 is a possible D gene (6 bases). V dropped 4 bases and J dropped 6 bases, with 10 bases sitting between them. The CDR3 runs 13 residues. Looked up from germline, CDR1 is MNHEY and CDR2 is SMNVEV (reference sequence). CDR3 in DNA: TGTGCCAGCAGTTGGACAGAGGGTCAGCCCCAGCATTTT. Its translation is CASSWTEGQPQHF.

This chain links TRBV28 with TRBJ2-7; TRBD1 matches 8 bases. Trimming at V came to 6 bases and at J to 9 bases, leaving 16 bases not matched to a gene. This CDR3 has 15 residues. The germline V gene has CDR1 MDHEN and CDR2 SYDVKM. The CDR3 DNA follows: TGTGCCAGCAGGGGGACAGGCTCATTTTTCGGGGGGCAGTACTTC. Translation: CASRGTGSFFGGQYF.

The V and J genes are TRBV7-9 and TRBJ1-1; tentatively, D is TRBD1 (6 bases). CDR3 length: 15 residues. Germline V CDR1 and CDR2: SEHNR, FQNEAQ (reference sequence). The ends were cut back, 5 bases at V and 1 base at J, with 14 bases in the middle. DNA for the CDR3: TGTGCCAGCAGCCCTAAAACAGGGAAGAACACTGAAGCTTTCTTT. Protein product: CASSPKTGKNTEAFF. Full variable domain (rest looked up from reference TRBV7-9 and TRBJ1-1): DTGVSQNPRHKITKRGQNVTFRCDPISEHNRLYWYRQTLGQGPEFLTYFQNEAQLEKSRLLSDRFSAERPKGSFSTLEIQRTEQGDSAMYLCASSPKTGKNTEAFFGQGTRLTVV.

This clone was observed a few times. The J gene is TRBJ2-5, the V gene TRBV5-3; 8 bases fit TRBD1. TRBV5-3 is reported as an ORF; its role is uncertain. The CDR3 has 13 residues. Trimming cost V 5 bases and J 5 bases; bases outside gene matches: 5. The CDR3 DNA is TGTGCCAGAAGAATGGACAGGGAGGAGACCCAGTACTTC. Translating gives CARRMDREETQYF.

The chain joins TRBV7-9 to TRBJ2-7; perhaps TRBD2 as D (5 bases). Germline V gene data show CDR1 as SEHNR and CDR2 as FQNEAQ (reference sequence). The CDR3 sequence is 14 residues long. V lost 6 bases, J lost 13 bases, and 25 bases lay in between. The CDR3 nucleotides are TGTGCCAGCAGACCCTCTGAGGGTAGGTCAGAGATATACTTC. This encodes CASRPSEGRSEIYF.

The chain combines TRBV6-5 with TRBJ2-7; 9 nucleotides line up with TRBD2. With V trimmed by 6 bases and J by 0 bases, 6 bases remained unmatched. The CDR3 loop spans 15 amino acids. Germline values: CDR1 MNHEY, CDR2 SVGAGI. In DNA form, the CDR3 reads TGTGCCAGCAGATCCGAGACTAGCGGCTCCTACGAGCAGTACTTC. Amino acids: CASRSETSGSYEQYF.

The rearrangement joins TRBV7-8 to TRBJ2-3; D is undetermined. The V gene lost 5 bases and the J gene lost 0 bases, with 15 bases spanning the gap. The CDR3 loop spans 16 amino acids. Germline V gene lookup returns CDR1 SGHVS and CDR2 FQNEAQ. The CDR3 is CASSQTAGRSTDTQYF. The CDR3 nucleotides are TGTGCCAGCAGCCAAACAGCAGGAAGAAGCACAGATACGCAGTATTTT.

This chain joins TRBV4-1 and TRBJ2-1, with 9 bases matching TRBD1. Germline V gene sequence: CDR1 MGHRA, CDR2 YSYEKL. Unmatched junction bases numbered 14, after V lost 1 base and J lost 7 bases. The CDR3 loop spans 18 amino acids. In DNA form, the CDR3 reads TGCGCCAGCAGCCAAGTTTCTTTTGGGACAGGGAAGGGGAATGAGCAGTTCTTC. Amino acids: CASSQVSFGTGKGNEQFF.

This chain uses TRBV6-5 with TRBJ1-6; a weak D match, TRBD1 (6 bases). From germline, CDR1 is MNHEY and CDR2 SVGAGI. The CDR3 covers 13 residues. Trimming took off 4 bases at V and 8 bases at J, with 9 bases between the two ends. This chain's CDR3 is CASSLRTDSPLHF. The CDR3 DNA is TGTGCCAGCAGTTTAAGGACAGATTCACCCCTCCACTTT.

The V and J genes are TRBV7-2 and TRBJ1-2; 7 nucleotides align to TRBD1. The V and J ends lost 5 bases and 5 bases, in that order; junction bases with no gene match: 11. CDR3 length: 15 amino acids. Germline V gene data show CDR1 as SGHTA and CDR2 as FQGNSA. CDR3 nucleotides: TGTGCCAGCAGCGCGCCCCGGGGACAGTATTATGGCTACACCTTC. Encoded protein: CASSAPRGQYYGYTF. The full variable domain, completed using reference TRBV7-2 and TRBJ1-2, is GAGVSQSPSNKVTEKGKDVELRCDPISGHTALYWYRQSLGQGLEFLIYFQGNSAPDKSGLPSDRFSAERTGGSVSTLTIQRTQQEDSAVYLCASSAPRGQYYGYTFGSGTRLTVV.

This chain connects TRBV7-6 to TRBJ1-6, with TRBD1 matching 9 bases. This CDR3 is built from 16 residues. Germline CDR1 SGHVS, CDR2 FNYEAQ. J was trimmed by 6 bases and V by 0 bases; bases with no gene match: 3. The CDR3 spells CASSLATGGANSPLHF. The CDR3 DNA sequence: TGTGCCAGCAGCTTAGCGACAGGGGGAGCTAATTCACCCCTCCACTTT. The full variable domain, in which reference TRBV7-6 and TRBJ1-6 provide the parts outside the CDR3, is GAGVSQSPRYKVTKRGQDVALRCDPISGHVSLYWYRQALGQGPEFLTYFNYEAQQDKSGLPNDRFSAERPEGSISTLTIQRTEQRDSAMYRCASSLATGGANSPLHFGNGTRLTVT.

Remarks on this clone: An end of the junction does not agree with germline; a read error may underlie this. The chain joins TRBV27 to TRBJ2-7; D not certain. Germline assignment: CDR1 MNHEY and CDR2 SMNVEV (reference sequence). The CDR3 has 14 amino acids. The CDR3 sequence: CASSLAGSSHEQYF. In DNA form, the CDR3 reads TGTGCCAGCAGTTTGGCAGGATCCTCCCACGAGCAGTACTTC.

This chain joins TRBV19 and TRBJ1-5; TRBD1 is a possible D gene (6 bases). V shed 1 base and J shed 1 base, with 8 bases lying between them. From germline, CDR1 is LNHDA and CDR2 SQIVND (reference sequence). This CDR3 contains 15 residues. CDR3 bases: TGTGCCAGTAGTATAGGGACAGCCAGCAATCAGCCCCAGCATTTT. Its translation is CASSIGTASNQPQHF.

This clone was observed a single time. CDR3 DNA: TGCGCCAGCAGTGAGTCCCGGACAGGGTCCTACAATGAGCAGTTCTTC. Its protein product is CASSESRTGSYNEQFF. The V call is TRBV10-2, the J call TRBJ2-1, with TRBD1 identical over 8 bases. J gave up 1 base and V 0 bases, and 2 bases lay outside the gene matches. The CDR3 has 16 amino acids. Germline V CDR1 and CDR2: WSHSY, SAAADI.

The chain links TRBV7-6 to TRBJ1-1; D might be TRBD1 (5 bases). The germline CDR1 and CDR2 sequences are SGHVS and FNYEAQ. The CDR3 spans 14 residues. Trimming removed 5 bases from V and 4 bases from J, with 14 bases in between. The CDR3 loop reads CASSLQGDGTEAFF. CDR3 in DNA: TGTGCCAGCAGCCTGCAGGGTGACGGCACTGAAGCTTTCTTT.

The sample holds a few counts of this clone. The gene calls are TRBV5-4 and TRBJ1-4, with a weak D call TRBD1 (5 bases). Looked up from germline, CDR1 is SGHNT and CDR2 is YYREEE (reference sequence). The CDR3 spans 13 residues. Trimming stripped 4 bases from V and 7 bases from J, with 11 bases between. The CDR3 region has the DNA TGTGCCAGCAGCGGAGGGACGGGTGAAAAACTGTTTTTT. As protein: CASSGGTGEKLFF.

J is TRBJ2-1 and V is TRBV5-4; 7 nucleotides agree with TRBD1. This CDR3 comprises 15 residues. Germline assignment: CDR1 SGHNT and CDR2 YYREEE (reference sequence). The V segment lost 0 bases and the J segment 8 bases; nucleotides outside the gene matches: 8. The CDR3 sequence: CASSLALGGDDEQFF. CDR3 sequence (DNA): TGTGCCAGCAGCTTGGCGCTAGGGGGCGACGATGAGCAGTTCTTC.

This CDR3 reads CAGGAADTQYF. CDR3 nucleotides: TGTGCCGGCGGGGCCGCAGATACGCAGTATTTT. This chain links TRBV7-2 with TRBJ2-3; possibly TRBD2 for D (6 bases). The V gene's germline CDR1 is SGHTA and CDR2 FQGNSA. V dropped 11 bases and J dropped 4 bases, with 10 bases sitting between them. There are 11 residues in the CDR3.

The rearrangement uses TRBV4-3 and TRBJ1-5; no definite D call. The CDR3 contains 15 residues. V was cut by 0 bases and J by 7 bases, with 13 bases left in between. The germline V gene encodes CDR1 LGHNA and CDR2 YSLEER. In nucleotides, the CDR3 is TGCGCCAGCAGCCAAGAGCGGGGAGGAGGCCAGCCCCAGCATTTT. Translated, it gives CASSQERGGGQPQHF.

This chain's CDR3 is CASSRSLADYEQYF. For the CDR3, the DNA is TGCGCCAGCAGCCGTTCACTAGCGGACTACGAGCAGTACTTC. The V gene is TRBV4-1, the J gene TRBJ2-7; 8 nucleotides line up with TRBD2. Germline V gene lookup returns CDR1 MGHRA and CDR2 YSYEKL. CDR3 length: 14 residues. J gave up 3 bases and V 4 bases, and 5 bases lay outside the gene matches.